This is a list of T cell receptor beta chains from one sample in a study of cytomegalovirus exposure and HLA in healthy donors. Method: immunoSEQ multiplex PCR; TCRdb's copy keeps in-frame clones and lacks some. The profile shows over 110,000 clones, about 79% of them singletons. Sequenced input: PBMCs. The receptors originated from a male donor in good health and CMV-seronegative. CDR3s include the opening cysteine and the closing phenylalanine or tryptophan. D genes are given only for firm matches. Where a row states a size, it is once, few, many or the class of an expanded clone; other rows omit it.

14 | TRBJ1-5 | TRBV5-8 | TRBD1 | NA | TGTGCCAGCAGCCGACAGGGGTTGGATCAGCCCCAGCATTTT | CASSRQGLDQPQHF
13 | TRBJ2-7 | TRBV11-3 | NA | once | TGTGCCAGCAGCCAAGGACACCCCTACGAGCAGTACTTC | CASSQGHPYEQYF
13 | TRBJ1-5 | TRBV2 | NA | NA | TGTGCCAGCAGCCCAGTGGGGGCTCAGCCCCAGCATTTT | CASSPVGAQPQHF
15 | TRBJ1-5 | TRBV6-1 | NA | NA | TGTGCCAGCAGTGAAGACAGGTATAGCAATCAGCCCCAGCATTTT | CASSEDRYSNQPQHF
14 | TRBJ2-4 | TRBV7-2 | TRBD2 | NA | TGTGCCAGCAGCTTATTGGGGAGGGAGAACATTCAGTACTTC | CASSLLGRENIQYF
17 | TRBJ2-3 | TRBV1 | NA | NA | TGCACCTTCTCCGGGACAGGGATACAGACTAGCACAGATACGCAGTATTTT | CTFSGTGIQTSTDTQYF
15 | TRBJ2-1 | TRBV7-9 | NA | NA | TGTGCCAGCATCCTGGCCAGCGGCACCTACAATGAGCAGTTCTTC | CASILASGTYNEQFF
16 | TRBJ2-5 | TRBV14 | TRBD2 | NA | TGTGCCAGCAGCCCCCTAGTAATAGCGGGAGGGGAGACCCAGTACTTC | CASSPLVIAGGETQYF
16 | TRBJ2-7 | TRBV7-2 | TRBD2 | NA | TGTGCCAGCAGCCCCGGGGGGACTAGCGGGGGTAGAAAGCAGTACTTC | CASSPGGTSGGRKQYF
17 | TRBJ2-2 | TRBV7-3 | NA | NA | TGTGCCAGCAGCTTAACGTACGGGGGTGATGGTACCGGGGAGCTGTTTTTT | CASSLTYGGDGTGELFF
17 | TRBJ2-2 | TRBV7-9 | TRBD2 | NA | TGTGCCAGCAGCGACGAGGTGCTAGCGGGAAGCACCGGGGAGCTGTTTTTT | CASSDEVLAGSTGELFF
11 | TRBJ2-7 | TRBV20-1 | NA | NA | TGCAGTGCCCCGGGAGAATACGAGCAGTACTTC | CSAPGEYEQYF
14 | TRBJ2-2 | TRBV4-1 | TRBD2 | NA | TGCGCCAGCAGTCACCTAGCGGATACCGGGGAGCTGTTTTTT | CASSHLADTGELFF
15 | TRBJ2-1 | TRBV28 | TRBD2 | NA | TGTGCCAGCAGTCTCGGACTAGCGGGAGGGAATGAGCAGTTCTTC | CASSLGLAGGNEQFF
15 | TRBJ2-2 | TRBV7-8 | TRBD1 | NA | TGTGCCAGCAGCCCCGGGACAGGGTACGACGGGGAGCTGTTTTTT | CASSPGTGYDGELFF
13 | TRBJ1-2 | TRBV10-2 | NA | NA | TGCGCCAGCAGGGCAGAGGTTTATGGGGGCTACACCTTC | CASRAEVYGGYTF
16 | TRBJ1-1 | TRBV28 | TRBD1 | NA | TGTGCCAGCAGTTTAGCACCGACAGGGTTGAACACTGAAGCTTTCTTT | CASSLAPTGLNTEAFF
17 | TRBJ2-3 | TRBV5-1 | TRBD2 | NA | TGCGCCAGCAGCTTGGGGACTAGCGGGCTTAGCACAGATACGCAGTATTTT | CASSLGTSGLSTDTQYF
14 | TRBJ2-7 | TRBV6-5 | NA | NA | TGTGCCAGCAGTTACTCGATATTCCAGGGCGAGCAGTACTTC | CASSYSIFQGEQYF
16 | TRBJ1-5 | TRBV27 | TRBD1 | NA | TGTGCCAGCAGTTTTCTCGGTTCAGGGGGAAGTCAGCCCCAGCATTTT | CASSFLGSGGSQPQHF
13 | TRBJ1-5 | TRBV29-1 | NA | NA | TGCAGCGTCGAGGGTCATAAGGGTCAGCCCCAGCATTTT | CSVEGHKGQPQHF
14 | TRBJ1-2 | TRBV21-1 | NA | NA | TGTGCCAGCAGCAAAGGATACAGGGGTCGGTCCTACACCTTC | CASSKGYRGRSYTF